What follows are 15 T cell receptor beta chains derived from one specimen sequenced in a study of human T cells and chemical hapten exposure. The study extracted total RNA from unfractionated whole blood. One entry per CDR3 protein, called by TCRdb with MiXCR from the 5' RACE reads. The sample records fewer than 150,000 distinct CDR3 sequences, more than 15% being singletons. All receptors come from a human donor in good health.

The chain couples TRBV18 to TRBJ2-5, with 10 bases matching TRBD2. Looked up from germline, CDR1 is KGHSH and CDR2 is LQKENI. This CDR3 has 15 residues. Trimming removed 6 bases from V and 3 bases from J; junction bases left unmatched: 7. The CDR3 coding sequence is TGTGCCAGCTCCCCCGGGCTAGCGGGAGAAGAGACCCAGTACTTC. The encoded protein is CASSPGLAGEETQYF.

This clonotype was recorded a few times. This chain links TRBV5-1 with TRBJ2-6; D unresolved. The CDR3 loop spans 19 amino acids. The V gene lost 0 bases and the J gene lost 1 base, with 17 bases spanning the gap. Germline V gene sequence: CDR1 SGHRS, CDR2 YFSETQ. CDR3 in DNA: TGCGCCAGCAGCTTGGGCCCTACACCGCGCCTATCTGGGGCCAACGTCCTGACTTTC. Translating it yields CASSLGPTPRLSGANVLTF.

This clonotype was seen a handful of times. This chain's CDR3 is CASSPSGTTSGELFF. The CDR3 nucleotides read TGCGCCAGCAGTCCCTCCGGGACTACTTCGGGGGAGCTGTTTTTT. The chain links TRBV4-1 to TRBJ2-2; 7 bases line up with TRBD2. The CDR3 has 15 amino acids. With 6 bases clipped from V and 8 bases from J, the junction kept 12 bases outside the gene matches. The germline gives CDR1 MGHRA, CDR2 YSYEKL.

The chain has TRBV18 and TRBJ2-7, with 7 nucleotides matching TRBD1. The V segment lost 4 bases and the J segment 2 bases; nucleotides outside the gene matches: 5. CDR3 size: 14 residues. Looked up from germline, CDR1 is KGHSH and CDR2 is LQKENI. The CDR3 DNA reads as TGTGCCAGCTCACGGGACAGTAACGCCTACGAGCAGTACTTC. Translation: CASSRDSNAYEQYF.

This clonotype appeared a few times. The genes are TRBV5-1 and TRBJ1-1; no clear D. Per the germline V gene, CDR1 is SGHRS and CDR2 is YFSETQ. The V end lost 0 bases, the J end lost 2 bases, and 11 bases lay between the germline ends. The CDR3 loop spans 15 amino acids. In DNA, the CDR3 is TGCGCCAGCAGCTTGGGAGGTAGCGTTAACACTGAAGCTTTCTTT. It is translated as CASSLGGSVNTEAFF.

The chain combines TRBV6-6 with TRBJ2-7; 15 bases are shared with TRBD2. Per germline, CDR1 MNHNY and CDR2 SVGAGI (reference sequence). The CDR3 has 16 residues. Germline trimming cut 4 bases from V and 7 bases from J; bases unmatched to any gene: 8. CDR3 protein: CASSSGLAGGPGEQYF. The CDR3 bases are TGTGCCAGCAGTTCCGGACTAGCGGGAGGGCCGGGAGAGCAGTACTTC.

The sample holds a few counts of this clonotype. CDR3 DNA sequence: TGTGCCAGCAGCCAAGTTGTAGCGCCCCAAGAGACCCAGTACTTC. Translating it yields CASSQVVAPQETQYF. The chain uses TRBV14 and TRBJ2-5; tentative D call: TRBD2 (5 bases). With 1 base removed from V and 1 base from J, the gap between germline ends came to 10 bases. Looked up from germline, CDR1 is SGHDN and CDR2 is FVKESK. The CDR3 runs to 15 residues.

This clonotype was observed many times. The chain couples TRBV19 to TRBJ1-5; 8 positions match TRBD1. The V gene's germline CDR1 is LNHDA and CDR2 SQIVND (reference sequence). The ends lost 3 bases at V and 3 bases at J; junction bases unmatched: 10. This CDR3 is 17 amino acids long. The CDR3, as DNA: TGTGCCAGTAGTATTCGAAACAGGGGGGATTCCAATCAGCCCCAGCATTTT. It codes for CASSIRNRGDSNQPQHF.

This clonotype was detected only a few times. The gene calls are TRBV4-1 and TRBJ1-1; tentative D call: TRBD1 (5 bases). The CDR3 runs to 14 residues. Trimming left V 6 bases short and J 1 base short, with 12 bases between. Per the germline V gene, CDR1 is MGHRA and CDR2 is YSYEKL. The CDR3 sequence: CASRDVGRNTEAFF. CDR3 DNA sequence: TGCGCCAGCAGAGATGTGGGACGGAACACTGAAGCTTTCTTT.

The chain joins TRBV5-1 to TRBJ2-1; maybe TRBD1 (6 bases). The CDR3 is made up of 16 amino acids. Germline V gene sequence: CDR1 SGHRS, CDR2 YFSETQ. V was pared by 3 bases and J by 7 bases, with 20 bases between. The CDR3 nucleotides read TGCGCCAGCAGCTGGGGGTCAGGGGCCGATCGGAATGAGCAGTTCTTC. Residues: CASSWGSGADRNEQFF.

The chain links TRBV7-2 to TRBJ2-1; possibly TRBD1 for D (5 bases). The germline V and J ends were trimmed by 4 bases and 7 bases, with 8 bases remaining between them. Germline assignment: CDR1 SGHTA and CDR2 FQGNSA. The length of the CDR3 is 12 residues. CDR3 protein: CASSSRVNEQFF. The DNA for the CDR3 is TGTGCCAGCAGCTCCAGGGTAAATGAGCAGTTCTTC. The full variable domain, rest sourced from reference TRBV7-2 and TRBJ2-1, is GAGVSQSPSNKVTEKGKDVELRCDPISGHTALYWYRQSLGQGLEFLIYFQGNSAPDKSGLPSDRFSAERTGGSVSTLTIQRTQQEDSAVYLCASSSRVNEQFFGPGTRLTVL.

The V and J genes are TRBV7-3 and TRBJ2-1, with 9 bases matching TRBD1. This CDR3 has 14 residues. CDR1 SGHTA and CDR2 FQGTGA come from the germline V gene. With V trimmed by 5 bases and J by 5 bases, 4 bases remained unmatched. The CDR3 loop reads CASSPGQGHNEQFF. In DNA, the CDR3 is TGTGCCAGCAGCCCGGGACAGGGACACAATGAGCAGTTCTTC.

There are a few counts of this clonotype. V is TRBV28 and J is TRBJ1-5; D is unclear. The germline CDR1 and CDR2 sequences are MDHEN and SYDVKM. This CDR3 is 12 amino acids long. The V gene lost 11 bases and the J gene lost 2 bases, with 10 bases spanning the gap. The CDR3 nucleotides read TGTGCCGCCGCGGTGGGCAATCAGCCCCAGCATTTT. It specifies CAAAVGNQPQHF.

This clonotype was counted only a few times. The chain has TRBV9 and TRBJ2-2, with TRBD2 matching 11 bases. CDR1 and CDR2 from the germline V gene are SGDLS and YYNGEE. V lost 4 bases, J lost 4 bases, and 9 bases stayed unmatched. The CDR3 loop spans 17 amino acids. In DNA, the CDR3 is TGTGCCAGCAGCAAAATAGCGGGAGGGCCTAGCACCGGGGAGCTGTTTTTT. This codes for CASSKIAGGPSTGELFF.

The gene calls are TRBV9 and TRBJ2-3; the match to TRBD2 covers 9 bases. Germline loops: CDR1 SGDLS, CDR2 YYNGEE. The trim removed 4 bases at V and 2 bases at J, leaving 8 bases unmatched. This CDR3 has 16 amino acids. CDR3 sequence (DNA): TGTGCCAGCAGCCCTAGCGGGGCTAGCGTCACAGATACGCAGTATTTT. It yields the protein CASSPSGASVTDTQYF.